The T cell receptor beta chain described here comes from a study of T-cell reconstitution after alpha-beta-depleted transplantation in children listed by TCRdb under 2016. Looking at the study overall: Using TCR repertoire profiling, the study quantitatively followed how T-cell immune reconstitution unfolded in children after TCRalphabeta/CD19-depleted allogeneic hematopoietic cell transplantation. The paper's findings and limits, for the study overall: The apparently early alphabetaT-cell count recovery about two months after transplant was reportedly dependent on only several hundred rapidly expanded clones derived from non-depleted graft cells. The high TCRbeta diversity at day 60 in some patients was ascribed to recipient T cells and intrathymic progenitors that had survived conditioning. Over the following months the frequencies of hyperexpanded clones went down, and after one year T-cell counts and TCRbeta diversity were mostly credited to newly produced T cells.

What this sample's treatment or condition label stands for: allogeneic hematopoietic cell transplantation with graft depleted of TCRalphabeta T cells and CD19 B cells. The transplant recipients were children given TCRalphabeta/CD19-depleted allogeneic hematopoietic cell grafts. The CDR3 spans 13 residues, from the cysteine through the phenylalanine. The retained sequence is limited to the CDR3, 39 bases, with the frame set at the first base. V is shortened by 4 bases, J by 7 bases, and the region joining them spans 13 bases. The sample holds one count of this clonotype. No antigen is known for it. Within one base of it there is no much larger clone, and no base qualities were kept. Resting on one read, the evidence is weak. Library preparation was by PCR. The listed sequencing device is Illumina HiSeq 2500. TCR library preparation used molecular barcoding, with unique molecular identifiers applied to normalize quantification of the TCRbeta repertoire. TCRdb redid the processing of the public reads, applying fastp at Q25 and MiXCR, and retained in-frame beta chains. Rows with a matching CDR3 protein are joined into one entry that keeps the most common DNA and genes. This sample comprises about 600,000 distinct CDR3 sequences, about 21% of them detected only once. Around 14% of the sample comes from the top ten.

Recombination connected TRBV12-3 or TRBV12-4 to TRBJ2-5, and TRBD1 may be the D gene, going by 6 matching bases. The source material was PBMCs, mostly from graft donor cells, sampled 360 days after TCRalphabeta/CD19-depleted stem cell transplant. This sequence originates from a boy younger than two who had a stem cell transplant for acute myeloid leukemia, so the T cells may come from the graft donor. The nucleotides read TGTGCCAGCAGTTCTACAGGGAGCGGGACCCAGTACTTC. It specifies CASSSTGSGTQYF.